This T cell receptor (beta chain) was found in a study of T cell repertoires in cytomegalovirus infection. Study at large: Public TCR beta signatures marked donors with CMV infection and the matching HLA.

This clonotype was recorded at least ten times. TCRdb processed the reads anew with MiXCR; each CDR3 protein has one entry. The table lists some 220,000 distinct CDR3 sequences, 6.5% of them singletons, with around 6.9% in the top ten. This CDR3 has 14 residues. V lost 4 bases and J 3 bases, leaving 10 bases between the germline ends. Germline V gene data show CDR1 as SGHTA and CDR2 as FQGNSA. The specimen sequenced was PBMCs. The sequence derives from a human donor in good health (CMV status not recorded). Some clones in this sample may be carry-over from other donors' samples. The chain carries TRBV7-2 and TRBJ1-5, with D maybe TRBD1 (6 bases). For the CDR3, the DNA is TGTGCCAGCAGCTGGGGGGGGCACAATCAGCCCCAGCATTTT. This gives the protein CASSWGGHNQPQHF.